This TCR beta chain was observed in a study of blood T cell repertoires in COVID-19. At the level of the study: Samples taken during acute and convalescent COVID-19 were collected in the United States, Italy and Spain.

Generated by immunoSEQ multiplex PCR, the TCRdb table keeps only in-frame clones and is missing some. The table has more than 150,000 clones, approximately 88% seen once. The cohort comprised adults aged 18 to 89 years residing in about two dozen US areas. This clonotype was sampled from a woman aged 60-75 years who had recovered from COVID-19. Sequencing used PBMCs or T cells enriched from blood (not recorded which).

In DNA form, the CDR3 reads TGTGCCAGCAGCTATCCCGGGACAGGGGGTACGCAGTATTTT. Translation gives CASSYPGTGGTQYF. The chain carries TRBV5-4 and TRBJ2-3; the match to TRBD1 covers 11 bases. The CDR3 contains 14 residues. Per the germline V gene, CDR1 is SGHNT and CDR2 is YYREEE (reference sequence). Germline trimming cut 3 bases from V and 8 bases from J; bases unmatched to any gene: 5.